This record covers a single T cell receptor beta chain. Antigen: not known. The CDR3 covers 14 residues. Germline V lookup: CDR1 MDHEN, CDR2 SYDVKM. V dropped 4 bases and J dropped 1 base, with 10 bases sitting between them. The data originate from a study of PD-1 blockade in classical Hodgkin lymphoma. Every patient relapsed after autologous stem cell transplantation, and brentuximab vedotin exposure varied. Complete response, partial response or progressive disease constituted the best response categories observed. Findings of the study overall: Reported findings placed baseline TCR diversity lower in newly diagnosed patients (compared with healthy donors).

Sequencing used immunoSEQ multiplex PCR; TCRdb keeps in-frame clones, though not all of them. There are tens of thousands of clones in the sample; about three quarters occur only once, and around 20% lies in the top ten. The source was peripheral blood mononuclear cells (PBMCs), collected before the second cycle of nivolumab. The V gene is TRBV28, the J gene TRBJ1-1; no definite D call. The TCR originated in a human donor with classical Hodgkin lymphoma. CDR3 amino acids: CASSYLPENTEAFF. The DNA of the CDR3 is TGTGCCAGCAGTTATCTCCCCGAGAACACTGAAGCTTTCTTT.